The 26 T cell receptor beta chains listed next were all sequenced from one sample in a study of control samples from healthy donors and cancer patients. The protocol was immunoSEQ multiplex PCR, while the TCRdb copy is restricted to in-frame clones and leaves out a portion. The profile shows 100,000 or so clones, around 80% of them singletons. Sequences were obtained from blood. The receptor source for this set is a woman aged 55-75 years in good health.

The gene calls are TRBV28 and TRBJ1-4; D remains ambiguous. Germline V gives CDR1 MDHEN, CDR2 SYDVKM. Trimming cost V 6 bases and J 8 bases, with 10 bases left between them. The CDR3 spans 12 residues. Here the CDR3 DNA reads TGTGCCAGCAGCCCGATCCCAGAAAAACTGTTTTTT. Residues: CASSPIPEKLFF.

The chain employs TRBV6-5 and TRBJ2-5, with 12 positions matching TRBD1. This CDR3 spans 15 amino acids. The ends lost 6 bases at V and 5 bases at J; junction bases unmatched: 7. Germline CDR1 is MNHEY and CDR2 is SVGAGI. The CDR3 DNA reads TGTGCCAGCAGGGAGGGACAGGGGGCCGGGGAGACCCAGTACTTC. It specifies CASREGQGAGETQYF.

The chain has TRBV21-1 and TRBJ1-2; the table's D call TRBD1 went unverified against the DNA. TRBV21-1 is reported as a pseudogene. The CDR3 extends over 15 amino acids. This CDR3 reads CASSTTGTGYGGYTF. The CDR3 nucleotides are TGTGCCAGCAGCACGACCGGGACAGGGTACGGAGGCTACACCTTC.

The chain carries TRBV7-8 and TRBJ2-3, with D perhaps TRBD2 (5 bases). The CDR3 has 14 amino acids. V shed 3 bases and J shed 2 bases, with 9 bases lying between them. From germline, CDR1 is SGHVS and CDR2 FQNEAQ. In nucleotides, the CDR3 is TGTGCCAGCAGCTTTACGGGGAACACAGATACGCAGTATTTT. It is translated as CASSFTGNTDTQYF.

J is TRBJ2-1 and V is TRBV5-1; 8 bases line up with TRBD1. The CDR3 consists of 17 residues. J was trimmed by 6 bases and V by 4 bases; bases with no gene match: 15. In germline, CDR1 is SGHRS, CDR2 YFSETQ. CDR3: CASSIQLGTGLTNEQFF. In DNA form, the CDR3 reads TGCGCCAGCAGCATACAGCTGGGGACAGGTCTAACCAATGAGCAGTTCTTC.

The chain combines TRBV7-9 with TRBJ2-3, with a weak D call TRBD2 (6 bases). The CDR3 covers 15 residues. Germline V gene lookup returns CDR1 SEHNR and CDR2 FQNEAQ (reference sequence). Trimming took off 5 bases at V and 8 bases at J, with 20 bases between the two ends. The CDR3 DNA reads TGTGCCAGCAGCCCGGCTGGGTCAGGGACTGGTACGCAGTATTTT. It specifies CASSPAGSGTGTQYF.

The rearrangement joins TRBV2 to TRBJ1-4; the D gene is possibly TRBD1 (5 bases). The V gene's germline CDR1 is SNHLY and CDR2 FYNNEI. CDR3 length equals 14 residues. V was shortened by 2 bases and J by 7 bases, with 11 bases between the two germline ends. The CDR3 bases are TGTGCCAGCAGTGAAACAAGGGGATCTGAAAAACTGTTTTTT. Translated: CASSETRGSEKLFF.

The chain recombines TRBV5-1 with TRBJ2-1; either TRBD1 or TRBD2 may supply D (6 bases each). CDR3 size: 13 residues. Germline CDR1 SGHRS, CDR2 YFSETQ. V lost 4 bases to trimming and J lost 9 bases, with 14 bases between them. CDR3 DNA sequence: TGCGCCAGCAGCCGAACCGAGGGGGGTGAGCAGTTCTTC. It specifies CASSRTEGGEQFF. Drawing the rest from reference TRBV5-1 and TRBJ2-1, the complete variable domain is KAGVTQTPRYLIKTRGQQVTLSCSPISGHRSVSWYQQTPGQGLQFLFEYFSETQRNKGNFPGRFSGRQFSNSRSEMNVSTLELGDSALYLCASSRTEGGEQFFGPGTRLTVL.

The rearrangement joins TRBV7-2 to TRBJ2-3, with 7 bases aligning to TRBD1. Germline V gene sequence: CDR1 SGHTA, CDR2 FQGNSA. Unmatched junction bases numbered 5, after V lost 5 bases and J lost 0 bases. This CDR3 region has 15 residues. Here the CDR3 reads CASSPRQGSTDTQYF. CDR3 DNA sequence: TGTGCCAGCAGCCCACGACAGGGTAGCACAGATACGCAGTATTTT.

This clone was counted once. The identical CDR3 is also encoded by other nucleotide sequences in the sample. The chain is built from TRBV7-2 and TRBJ1-4; unclear D gene. The V and J ends lost 1 base and 5 bases respectively, with 5 bases between them. The CDR3 totals 13 residues. Germline CDR1 SGHTA, CDR2 FQGNSA. The CDR3 DNA is TGTGCCAGCAGCTTAGGCGGAAATGAAAAACTGTTTTTT. Its translation: CASSLGGNEKLFF. Full variable domain (outside the CDR3, taken from reference TRBV7-2 and TRBJ1-4): GAGVSQSPSNKVTEKGKDVELRCDPISGHTALYWYRQSLGQGLEFLIYFQGNSAPDKSGLPSDRFSAERTGGSVSTLTIQRTQQEDSAVYLCASSLGGNEKLFFGSGTQLSVL.

The CDR3 DNA sequence: TGTGCCAGCAGCCAAGAGGGGGGGCGAAAGAACACTGAAGCTTTCTTT. Its protein is CASSQEGGRKNTEAFF. This rearrangement joins TRBV4-2 to TRBJ1-1; tentatively, D is TRBD1 (6 bases). The V end lost 0 bases, the J end lost 1 base, and 12 bases lay between the germline ends. This CDR3 contains 16 residues. CDR1 LGHNA and CDR2 YNFKEQ come from the germline V gene.

The J gene is TRBJ1-3, the V gene TRBV10-3; TRBD1 aligns across 7 bases. This CDR3 is built from 14 residues. With 6 bases clipped from V and 3 bases from J, the junction kept 5 bases outside the gene matches. The germline V gene encodes CDR1 ENHRY and CDR2 SYGVKD. The CDR3: CAISETGIGNTIYF. As DNA, the CDR3 is TGTGCCATCAGCGAGACAGGGATTGGAAACACCATATATTTT.

The CDR3, as DNA: TGTGCCAGCCGGTGGCAGGGCGGCTACGAGCAGTACTTC. Protein product: CASRWQGGYEQYF. This chain joins TRBV6-5 and TRBJ2-7, with D maybe TRBD1 (5 bases). Trimming shortened V by 8 bases and J by 3 bases, and 14 bases separated the two germline ends. Germline V gives CDR1 MNHEY, CDR2 SVGAGI. The CDR3 sequence is 13 residues long.

This chain links TRBV11-2 with TRBJ2-2; D is unresolved. Trimming took 5 bases from V and 0 from J, leaving 10 bases between them. Germline values: CDR1 SGHAT, CDR2 FQNNGV. The CDR3 spans 15 residues. CDR3 in amino acids: CASSPQATNTGELFF. CDR3 sequence (DNA): TGTGCCAGCAGCCCCCAGGCGACGAACACCGGGGAGCTGTTTTTT.

This sequence joins TRBV4-1 and TRBJ2-7; D call uncertain. In germline, CDR1 is MGHRA, CDR2 YSYEKL. CDR3 size: 12 residues. Trimming took 1 base from V and 7 from J, leaving 8 bases between them. The CDR3 DNA sequence: TGCGCCAGCAGCCAAGGTCTGGGAGAGCAGTACTTC. This translates into CASSQGLGEQYF.

The chain joins TRBV2 to TRBJ2-7, with 10 positions matching TRBD1. The V gene's germline CDR1 is SNHLY and CDR2 FYNNEI. This CDR3 comprises 15 residues. The J segment lost 1 base and the V segment lost 6 bases, leaving 6 bases of the junction unmatched. The CDR3 loop is CASRVDRGESYEQYF. As DNA, the CDR3 is TGTGCCAGCAGGGTGGACAGGGGGGAATCCTACGAGCAGTACTTC.

The gene calls are TRBV6-1 and TRBJ1-2, with 7 bases identical to TRBD1. Germline values: CDR1 MNHNS, CDR2 SASEGT. The CDR3 loop spans 13 amino acids. Trimming cost V 3 bases and J 5 bases; bases outside gene matches: 3. The CDR3 bases are TGTGCCAGCAGTGAGACAGGGCGGTATGGCTACACCTTC. It translates to CASSETGRYGYTF.

The rearrangement uses TRBV6-1 and TRBJ2-7; the D gene is possibly TRBD1 (6 bases). CDR1 and CDR2 from the germline V gene are MNHNS and SASEGT. Trimming removed 1 base at V and 0 bases at J, with 10 bases between. The CDR3 is made up of 15 amino acids. The CDR3 loop reads CASSEGTDNSYEQYF. In DNA, the CDR3 is TGTGCCAGCAGTGAAGGGACAGATAACTCCTACGAGCAGTACTTC.

The chain employs TRBV5-6 and TRBJ1-3; 7 nucleotides line up with TRBD1. The V and J ends lost 3 bases and 0 bases, in that order; junction bases with no gene match: 9. This CDR3 is built from 17 residues. Germline V gives CDR1 SGHDT, CDR2 YYEEEE. The CDR3 spells CASSSTGRSLSGNTIYF. The CDR3 coding sequence is TGTGCCAGCAGCTCGACAGGGAGATCCCTCTCTGGAAACACCATATATTTT.

V and J are TRBV5-1 and TRBJ1-6; 8 nucleotides align to TRBD1. The junction had 3 bases not matched to a gene; V was cut back by 0 bases and J by 7 bases. Germline values: CDR1 SGHRS, CDR2 YFSETQ. The CDR3 spans 15 residues. The CDR3 DNA reads TGCGCCAGCAGCTTGGCCCGGGACAGGAATTCACCCCTCCACTTT. It is translated as CASSLARDRNSPLHF.

This clone was recorded only once. The rearrangement links TRBV5-1 to TRBJ2-3, with 8 bases aligning to TRBD2. The V gene's germline CDR1 is SGHRS and CDR2 YFSETQ. The CDR3 is made up of 18 amino acids. Losses at the gene ends were 0 bases for V and 0 bases for J; bases not matched to a gene: 9. The CDR3 region is CASSLGWAGGRSTDTQYF. The CDR3, as DNA: TGCGCCAGCAGCTTGGGTTGGGCGGGGGGCCGGAGCACAGATACGCAGTATTTT.

Here the CDR3 reads CASSSRSGTSSGDGYTF. The CDR3 region has the DNA TGTGCCAGCAGCTCCCGTTCCGGGACATCTTCTGGAGATGGCTACACCTTC. The V and J genes are TRBV5-5 and TRBJ1-2; perhaps TRBD1 as D (6 bases). In germline, CDR1 is SGHKS, CDR2 YYEKEE (reference sequence). Trimming took off 3 bases at V and 6 bases at J, with 24 bases between the two ends. The CDR3 covers 17 residues.

The chain carries TRBV10-2 and TRBJ2-3, with 7 bases lining up with TRBD2. V was pared by 6 bases and J by 6 bases, with 6 bases of the junction left unmatched. The CDR3 sequence is 13 residues long. CDR1 and CDR2 (germline): WSHSY, SAAADI. The CDR3, as DNA: TGCGCCAGCAGGGATGGCGGGAGTGATACGCAGTATTTT. Protein sequence: CASRDGGSDTQYF.

This clone was recorded only once. The chain uses TRBV14 and TRBJ1-2, with D uncertain. Trimming took off 1 base at V and 4 bases at J, with 10 bases between the two ends. CDR1 SGHDN and CDR2 FVKESK come from the germline V gene. The CDR3 length is 14 residues. For the CDR3, the DNA is TGTGCCAGCAGCCAAGTTCGGCAGAGCTATGGCTACACCTTC. Its protein is CASSQVRQSYGYTF.

The rearrangement joins TRBV5-4 to TRBJ2-3, with 11 bases fitting TRBD2. Losses at the gene ends were 7 bases for V and 4 bases for J; bases not matched to a gene: 17. From germline, CDR1 is SGHNT and CDR2 YYREEE (reference sequence). This CDR3 comprises 18 residues. The CDR3 nucleotides read TGTGCCAGCCCCACCTCTCCTAGCGGGAGGTTTGGTGCAGATACGCAGTATTTT. Translation: CASPTSPSGRFGADTQYF. The whole variable domain, remainder taken from reference TRBV5-4 and TRBJ2-3, is ETGVTQSPTHLIKTRGQQVTLRCSSQSGHNTVSWYQQALGQGPQFIFQYYREEENGRGNFPPRFSGLQFPNYSSELNVNALELDDSALYLCASPTSPSGRFGADTQYFGPGTRLTVL.

The V call is TRBV7-2, the J call TRBJ1-2; the D is unclear. V lost 1 base, J lost 8 bases, and 17 bases lay in between. The length of the CDR3 is 15 residues. CDR1 SGHTA and CDR2 FQGNSA come from the germline V gene. CDR3 sequence (DNA): TGTGCCAGCAGCTTAGACCCCGCCCTAGGGTGGGGCTACACCTTC. Its protein product is CASSLDPALGWGYTF.